Listed below are T cell receptor beta chains from one sample, sequenced in a study of blood T cell repertoires in COVID-19. Some clones are missing from TCRdb's copy, which holds only in-frame ones; the method was immunoSEQ multiplex PCR. The table records about 220,000 clones, about 81% of them present only once. Sequences were obtained from peripheral blood. The source of these receptors is a woman in her 70s with COVID-19, enrolled during active disease. Each CDR3 is given with its conserved first and last residue. Each record gives: V gene, J gene, D gene, clone size, CDR3 protein, CDR3 DNA. The D gene is left open where the match is weak. Size tells how often a clone was seen (once, few, many) or the class of an expanded clone, and some rows leave it out.

TRBV9	TRBJ2-5	TRBD2	once	CASSVASGSGFQETQYF	TGTGCCAGCAGCGTAGCCAGCGGGAGTGGCTTCCAAGAGACCCAGTACTTC
TRBV21-1	TRBJ2-1	-	-	CASPPLANEQFF	TGTGCCAGCCCACCTCTAGCGAATGAGCAGTTCTTC
TRBV7-9	TRBJ1-2	TRBD1	-	CASSSSGTAYGYTF	TGTGCCAGCAGCTCGTCCGGGACAGCCTATGGCTACACCTTC
TRBV20-1	TRBJ2-5	-	-	CSASPRGTQETQYF	TGCAGTGCTAGTCCCCGGGGAACACAAGAGACCCAGTACTTC
TRBV4-1	TRBJ2-7	-	-	CASSQFGTTGNEQYF	TGCGCCAGCAGCCAATTCGGAACAACGGGAAACGAGCAGTACTTC
TRBV24-1	TRBJ2-6	TRBD1	-	CATASDRAGANVLTF	TGTGCCACGGCCTCGGACAGGGCCGGGGCCAACGTCCTGACTTTC
TRBV7-2	TRBJ2-1	-	-	CASSFSGLPLNEQFF	TGTGCCAGCAGCTTCTCGGGACTTCCCCTCAATGAGCAGTTCTTC
TRBV3-1/TRBV3-2	TRBJ2-7	TRBD1	few	CASSLQGAAYEQYF	TGTGCCAGCAGCCTGCAGGGGGCGGCGTACGAGCAGTACTTC
TRBV5-1	TRBJ2-1	TRBD2	-	CASSLGGRAGRNEQFF	TGCGCCAGCAGCTTAGGCGGGAGGGCCGGGAGGAATGAGCAGTTCTTC
TRBV4-3	TRBJ2-1	-	-	CASSQELERAEQFF	TGCGCCAGCAGCCAAGAACTAGAACGGGCTGAGCAGTTCTTC
TRBV4-3	TRBJ1-1	-	-	CASSQDQGHTEAFF	TGCGCCAGCAGCCAAGATCAGGGTCACACTGAAGCTTTCTTT
TRBV6-2/TRBV6-3	TRBJ2-7	-	-	CASSYLFGSNYEQYF	TGTGCCAGCAGTTATCTCTTCGGGAGCAACTACGAGCAGTACTTC
TRBV4-1	TRBJ1-1	TRBD1	once	CASSLPGQGYTEAFF	TGCGCCAGCAGCCTACCGGGACAGGGGTATACTGAAGCTTTCTTT
TRBV5-5	TRBJ2-5	TRBD1	-	CASSLPPRDRGRIGETQYF	TGTGCCAGCAGCTTGCCCCCCCGGGACAGGGGTAGGATCGGAGAGACCCAGTACTTC
TRBV27	TRBJ1-1	TRBD1	-	CASSTNRGAVNTEAFF	TGTGCCAGCAGCACCAACAGGGGCGCGGTGAACACTGAAGCTTTCTTT
TRBV18	TRBJ2-6	TRBD1	-	CASSPVLDRVAGANVLTF	TGTGCCAGCTCACCAGTCTTGGACAGGGTAGCTGGGGCCAACGTCCTGACTTTC
TRBV29-1	TRBJ2-5	TRBD1	-	CSVNEGAETQYF	TGCAGCGTAAATGAGGGGGCCGAGACCCAGTACTTC
TRBV5-1	TRBJ2-3	TRBD2	-	CASSMTGLAPDTQYF	TGCGCCAGCAGCATGACGGGACTAGCCCCAGATACGCAGTATTTT
TRBV29-1	TRBJ2-3	-	-	CSVDSSTDTQYF	TGCAGCGTTGATTCTAGCACAGATACGCAGTATTTT
TRBV7-3	TRBJ2-7	-	-	CASSLGTGYHEQYF	TGTGCCAGCAGCTTAGGTACAGGGTACCACGAGCAGTACTTC
TRBV5-8	TRBJ1-5	-	once	CASSLGVSNQPQHF	TGTGCCAGCAGCTTAGGGGTTAGCAATCAGCCCCAGCATTTT
TRBV24-1	TRBJ2-2	-	-	CATSAPLQNTGELFF	TGTGCCACCAGTGCCCCGTTACAAAACACCGGGGAGCTGTTTTTT
TRBV7-9	TRBJ2-1	TRBD2	-	CASSYAGGPRNEQFF	TGTGCCAGCAGCTATGCGGGAGGGCCTCGTAATGAGCAGTTCTTC
TRBV19	TRBJ2-5	-	-	CASTPTGRETQYF	TGTGCCAGTACCCCGACTGGTCGGGAGACCCAGTACTTC
TRBV18	TRBJ1-1	-	-	CASSPLVPGLEAFF	TGTGCCAGCTCACCACTAGTCCCGGGACTGGAAGCTTTCTTT
TRBV12-5	TRBJ2-5	TRBD2	-	CASGPSGTKGTQYF	TGTGCTAGTGGCCCTAGCGGTACTAAGGGGACCCAGTACTTC
TRBV6-5	TRBJ1-5	TRBD1	few	CASRTGMGNQPQHF	TGTGCCAGCAGGACAGGGATGGGCAATCAGCCCCAGCATTTT
TRBV14	TRBJ1-1	TRBD1	once	CASSPAIQGGAFF	TGTGCCAGCAGCCCTGCCATTCAGGGGGGAGCTTTCTTT
TRBV5-1	TRBJ2-3	-	-	CASSPRGDTQYF	TGCGCCAGCAGCCCTAGAGGCGATACGCAGTATTTT
TRBV10-3	TRBJ2-1	TRBD2	-	CAISEGRLAGGNEQFF	TGTGCCATCAGTGAGGGGCGGCTAGCGGGAGGCAATGAGCAGTTCTTC
TRBV27	TRBJ2-1	TRBD2	-	CASSLGLAGNEQFF	TGTGCCAGCTCTTTGGGACTAGCAGGAAATGAGCAGTTCTTC
TRBV18	TRBJ1-1	-	-	CASSPRMTDLNTEAFF	TGTGCCAGCTCACCTCGAATGACGGACTTGAACACTGAAGCTTTCTTT
TRBV28	TRBJ2-6	TRBD1	-	CASSSLGQVAQGANVLTF	TGTGCCAGCAGTTCCCTGGGACAGGTGGCCCAGGGGGCCAACGTCCTGACTTTC
TRBV14	TRBJ2-3	-	-	CASSQDLGRGALDTQYF	TGTGCCAGCAGCCAAGATCTCGGGAGAGGGGCGCTTGATACGCAGTATTTT
TRBV10-3	TRBJ1-6	-	-	CAIRADGNNSPLHF	TGTGCCATCAGAGCGGACGGAAATAATTCACCCCTCCACTTT
TRBV3-1/TRBV3-2	TRBJ2-1	-	-	CASSHRKSPYNEQFF	TGTGCCAGCAGCCATAGAAAATCCCCCTACAATGAGCAGTTCTTC
TRBV18	TRBJ2-1	-	once	CASSPGGVVYNEQFF	TGTGCCAGCTCACCAGGGGGCGTCGTGTACAATGAGCAGTTCTTC
TRBV4-2	TRBJ1-1	-	-	CASSQAGGNMNTEAFF	TGTGCCAGCAGCCAAGCCGGGGGTAACATGAACACTGAAGCTTTCTTT
TRBV29-1	TRBJ1-1	TRBD1	-	CSAGGQGKTEAFF	TGCAGCGCTGGGGGACAGGGGAAGACTGAAGCTTTCTTT
TRBV6-5	TRBJ1-3	TRBD1	-	CASSYGQGVSGIYF	TGTGCCAGCAGTTACGGACAGGGGGTTAGTGGCATATATTTT